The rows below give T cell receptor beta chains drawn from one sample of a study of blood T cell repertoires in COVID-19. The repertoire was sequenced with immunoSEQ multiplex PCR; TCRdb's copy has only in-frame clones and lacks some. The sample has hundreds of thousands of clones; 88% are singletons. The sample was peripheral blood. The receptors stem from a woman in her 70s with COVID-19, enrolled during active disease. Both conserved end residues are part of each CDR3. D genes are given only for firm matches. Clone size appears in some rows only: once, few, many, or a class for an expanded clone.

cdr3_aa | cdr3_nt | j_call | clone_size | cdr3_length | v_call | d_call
CASSPPGQGRSPLHF | TGTGCCAGCTCACCTCCGGGACAGGGTCGGTCACCCCTCCACTTT | TRBJ1-6 | NA | 15 | TRBV18 | TRBD1
CASSLEGSGGPQETQYF | TGTGCCAGCAGCTTAGAAGGTAGCGGGGGACCACAAGAGACCCAGTACTTC | TRBJ2-5 | NA | 17 | TRBV7-2 | TRBD2
CASSRRQGPSYEQYF | TGTGCCAGCAGCCGCAGACAGGGGCCTTCCTACGAGCAGTACTTC | TRBJ2-7 | NA | 15 | TRBV7-9 | TRBD1
CASSQGLGTEAFF | TGTGCCAGCAGCCAGGGTCTGGGGACTGAAGCTTTCTTT | TRBJ1-1 | NA | 13 | TRBV5-5 | NA
CASSINPLDRVETEAFF | TGTGCCAGCAGCATCAATCCCTTAGACAGGGTGGAAACTGAAGCTTTCTTT | TRBJ1-1 | NA | 17 | TRBV7-9 | TRBD1
CAIKQGSGTDTQYF | TGTGCCATCAAACAGGGAAGCGGCACAGATACGCAGTATTTT | TRBJ2-3 | once | 14 | TRBV28 | NA
CASSSPQGATYEQYF | TGTGCCAGCAGTTCCCCTCAGGGGGCGACCTACGAGCAGTACTTC | TRBJ2-7 | once | 15 | TRBV27 | TRBD1
CASRSGRGITDTQYF | TGTGCCAGCAGATCTGGGCGGGGTATCACAGATACGCAGTATTTT | TRBJ2-3 | NA | 15 | TRBV2 | NA
CASSSSGGYNSPLHF | TGTGCCAGCAGCTCCTCCGGTGGTTATAATTCACCCCTCCACTTT | TRBJ1-6 | NA | 15 | TRBV9 | NA
CASRGGTGGDQPQHF | TGTGCCAGCAGGGGCGGGACAGGGGGTGATCAGCCCCAGCATTTT | TRBJ1-5 | NA | 15 | TRBV6-5 | TRBD1
CASSLIVGVAYEQYF | TGTGCCAGCAGCTTAATCGTGGGAGTTGCGTACGAGCAGTACTTC | TRBJ2-7 | NA | 15 | TRBV7-2 | NA
CAISESVGGPPPQHF | TGTGCCATCAGTGAGTCGGTGGGGGGACCCCCGCCCCAGCATTTT | TRBJ1-5 | NA | 15 | TRBV10-3 | NA
CASSRGQGYGYTF | TGTGCCAGCAGTAGGGGACAGGGCTATGGCTACACCTTC | TRBJ1-2 | NA | 13 | TRBV6-5 | TRBD1
CASSIRQSGGAEAFF | TGTGCCAGCAGTATACGACAGTCTGGTGGGGCTGAAGCTTTCTTT | TRBJ1-1 | NA | 15 | TRBV6-5 | NA
CAIRGDSLNYGYTF | TGTGCCATCAGGGGGGACAGTCTTAACTATGGCTACACCTTC | TRBJ1-2 | NA | 14 | TRBV10-3 | TRBD1
CASSPGQFSPLHF | TGTGCCAGCAGCCCCGGACAGTTCTCACCCCTCCACTTT | TRBJ1-6 | NA | 13 | TRBV5-4 | NA
CATREGGDRGYGYTF | TGTGCCACGAGGGAAGGGGGCGACCGTGGCTATGGCTACACCTTC | TRBJ1-2 | NA | 15 | TRBV24-1 | TRBD1
CASSLGISWSTEAFF | TGCGCCAGCAGCTTGGGGATTTCGTGGAGCACTGAAGCTTTCTTT | TRBJ1-1 | few | 15 | TRBV5-1 | NA
CASRKTGTGELFF | TGTGCCAGTAGGAAAACAGGGACCGGGGAGCTGTTTTTT | TRBJ2-2 | NA | 13 | TRBV19 | NA
CASSFAGQGTGELFF | TGTGCCAGCAGCTTCGCGGGACAGGGTACCGGGGAGCTGTTTTTT | TRBJ2-2 | NA | 15 | TRBV7-9 | TRBD1
CASSLTTRDEQYF | TGTGCCAGCAGCTTAACAACCCGCGACGAGCAGTACTTC | TRBJ2-7 | NA | 13 | TRBV7-3 | NA
CASSSTGGAFF | TGTGCCAGCAGTTCGACAGGGGGGGCTTTCTTT | TRBJ1-1 | NA | 11 | TRBV27 | TRBD1
CASSLRGWGAGELFF | TGTGCCAGCAGTTTAAGGGGCTGGGGTGCCGGGGAGCTGTTTTTT | TRBJ2-2 | NA | 15 | TRBV28 | NA
CASSLGTGGGAGDTQYF | TGCGCCAGCAGCTTGGGTACTGGCGGGGGGGCCGGAGATACGCAGTATTTT | TRBJ2-3 | NA | 17 | TRBV5-1 | TRBD2
CASRRLAAEETQYF | TGTGCCAGCAGAAGACTAGCGGCTGAAGAGACCCAGTACTTC | TRBJ2-5 | NA | 14 | TRBV2 | TRBD2
CASAPNEQFF | TGTGCCAGCGCGCCCAATGAGCAGTTCTTC | TRBJ2-1 | NA | 10 | TRBV18 | NA
CASSYSGGSGNTIYF | TGTGCCAGCAGTTACTCCGGAGGGTCTGGAAACACCATATATTTT | TRBJ1-3 | NA | 15 | TRBV6-5 | NA
CAWSWTGANTEAFF | TGTGCCTGGAGCTGGACAGGGGCGAACACTGAAGCTTTCTTT | TRBJ1-1 | NA | 14 | TRBV30 | TRBD1
CASSLDPGTGDSYEQYF | TGTGCCAGCAGCTTAGACCCTGGGACAGGGGACTCCTACGAGCAGTACTTC | TRBJ2-7 | NA | 17 | TRBV11-2 | TRBD1
CASSPTTVLSSPLHF | TGTGCCAGCAGCCCTACGACAGTTCTAAGTTCACCCCTCCACTTT | TRBJ1-6 | NA | 15 | TRBV9 | NA
CASSLDVGVSGNTIYF | TGCGCCAGCAGCTTGGATGTCGGGGTCTCTGGAAACACCATATATTTT | TRBJ1-3 | NA | 16 | TRBV5-1 | NA
CASSYTPGRENTEAFF | TGTGCCAGCAGTTACACCCCAGGGAGGGAGAACACTGAAGCTTTCTTT | TRBJ1-1 | once | 16 | TRBV6-5 | NA
CASSPGGTDETQYF | TGTGCCAGCAGCCCGGGCGGGACGGATGAGACCCAGTACTTC | TRBJ2-5 | NA | 14 | TRBV5-4 | NA
CASSQRTGLNEKLFF | TGTGCCAGCAGCCAACGGACAGGACTTAATGAAAAACTGTTTTTT | TRBJ1-4 | NA | 15 | TRBV7-2 | TRBD1
CASSYSPANYGYTF | TGTGCCAGCAGTTACTCGCCGGCTAACTATGGCTACACCTTC | TRBJ1-2 | NA | 14 | TRBV6-5 | NA
CASSEGGQGRGGYTF | TGTGCCAGCAGTGAAGGGGGACAGGGTAGAGGAGGCTACACCTTC | TRBJ1-2 | NA | 15 | TRBV2 | TRBD1
CASSSLRTGLNTEAFF | TGTGCCAGCAGCTCGCTACGGACAGGGCTAAACACTGAAGCTTTCTTT | TRBJ1-1 | NA | 16 | TRBV11-2 | TRBD1
CASRGRFSTDTQYF | TGTGCCAGCAGAGGGAGGTTTAGCACAGATACGCAGTATTTT | TRBJ2-3 | NA | 14 | TRBV2 | NA
CASSYSTLRDGYTF | TGTGCCAGCAGTTACTCGACCCTCCGGGATGGCTACACCTTC | TRBJ1-2 | few | 14 | TRBV6-5 | NA
CASRGQGEAFF | TGTGCCAGCAGAGGACAGGGTGAAGCTTTCTTT | TRBJ1-1 | many | 11 | TRBV5-8 | TRBD1
CASSLWLAGNNEQFF | TGTGCCAGCAGCTTGTGGCTAGCGGGGAACAATGAGCAGTTCTTC | TRBJ2-1 | NA | 15 | TRBV7-2 | TRBD2
CASRRSTNTEAFF | TGTGCCAGCAGACGATCTACGAACACTGAAGCTTTCTTT | TRBJ1-1 | NA | 13 | TRBV7-3 | NA
CASSPGQGPYEQYF | TGTGCCAGCAGCCCCGGACAGGGACCCTACGAGCAGTACTTC | TRBJ2-7 | NA | 14 | TRBV7-3 | TRBD1
CARSLEPGTHSSYEQYF | TGTGCCAGAAGCTTGGAACCCGGGACACATAGCTCCTACGAGCAGTACTTC | TRBJ2-7 | NA | 17 | TRBV5-3 | NA
CATSRDTSWSGYTF | TGTGCCACTTCACGGGACACCTCATGGTCTGGCTACACCTTC | TRBJ1-2 | NA | 14 | TRBV9 | NA
CASSAGTGQGKLFF | TGCGCCAGCAGTGCCGGGACAGGGCAGGGAAAACTGTTTTTT | TRBJ1-4 | NA | 14 | TRBV10-1 | TRBD1
CASSPSGGPPYEQYF | TGTGCCAGCAGCCCGAGCGGGGGGCCCCCCTACGAGCAGTACTTC | TRBJ2-7 | NA | 15 | TRBV5-6 | TRBD2
CASSPERPGEKLFF | TGCGCCAGCAGTCCGGAGAGACCTGGGGAAAAACTGTTTTTT | TRBJ1-4 | NA | 14 | TRBV23-1 | NA
CASSLGSAYSNQPQHF | TGTGCCAGCAGCTTAGGCAGCGCGTATAGCAATCAGCCCCAGCATTTT | TRBJ1-5 | NA | 16 | TRBV13 | NA
CASSHSDRGNYGYTF | TGTGCCAGCAGCCACAGCGATCGGGGGAACTATGGCTACACCTTC | TRBJ1-2 | once | 15 | TRBV3-1/TRBV3-2 | NA
CASSLQAGGHYEQYF | TGTGCCAGCAGTTTGCAAGCGGGGGGGCACTACGAGCAGTACTTC | TRBJ2-7 | once | 15 | TRBV27 | TRBD2
CASSFGSNTEAFF | TGTGCCAGCAGTTTCGGGAGCAACACTGAAGCTTTCTTT | TRBJ1-1 | NA | 13 | TRBV12-3/TRBV12-4 | NA
CASSLVPPEGRFPEAFF | TGTGCCAGCAGCTTAGTTCCCCCAGAGGGTCGGTTCCCTGAAGCTTTCTTT | TRBJ1-1 | NA | 17 | TRBV7-6 | NA